Listed below are T cell receptor beta chains from one sample, sequenced in a study of cytomegalovirus exposure and HLA in healthy donors. The method was immunoSEQ multiplex PCR; TCRdb's version includes in-frame clones alone and lacks a portion of them. This sample has more than 95,000 clones; around 75% occur once, and the top ten carry 4.8%. Material: PBMCs. These receptor sequences come from a man in his 60s in good health and CMV-seropositive. Each CDR3 is given with its conserved first and last residue. A D gene is named only where the DNA matches it firmly. Size is stated for part of the rows, as once, few or many counts, or as a class when the clone is expanded.

v_gene: TRBV28
j_gene: TRBJ1-5
d_gene: .
abundance: few
CDR3nt: TGTGCCAGCAGTCCGACGGAGGGGAGAGGCAATCAGCCCCAGCATTTT
CDR3aa: CASSPTEGRGNQPQHF

v_gene: TRBV7-8
j_gene: TRBJ2-1
d_gene: .
abundance: few
CDR3nt: TGTGCCAGCAGCCTAGAGGGGGGGGACTACAATGAGCAGTTCTTC
CDR3aa: CASSLEGGDYNEQFF

v_gene: TRBV28
j_gene: TRBJ1-5
d_gene: TRBD1
abundance: .
CDR3nt: TGTGCCAGCAGACCATGGCAACAGGGGGGTCAGCCCCAGCATTTT
CDR3aa: CASRPWQQGGQPQHF

v_gene: TRBV9
j_gene: TRBJ1-4
d_gene: TRBD1
abundance: .
CDR3nt: TGTGCCAGCAGCGTACAGGACAGGGATGAAAAACTGTTTTTT
CDR3aa: CASSVQDRDEKLFF

v_gene: TRBV25-1
j_gene: TRBJ1-6
d_gene: TRBD1
abundance: few
CDR3nt: TGTGCCAGCAGTAGCCGGGACAGTATTTATTCACCCCTCCACTTT
CDR3aa: CASSSRDSIYSPLHF

v_gene: TRBV5-6
j_gene: TRBJ2-7
d_gene: TRBD1
abundance: medium-sized
CDR3nt: TGTGCCAGCAGCTTCTACGACAGGGCTTACTACGAGCAGTACTTC
CDR3aa: CASSFYDRAYYEQYF

v_gene: TRBV28
j_gene: TRBJ1-1
d_gene: .
abundance: few
CDR3nt: TGTGCCAGCAGGGCCTTGGCCCCAAGGGGAGAAGCTTTCTTT
CDR3aa: CASRALAPRGEAFF

v_gene: TRBV2
j_gene: TRBJ2-2
d_gene: TRBD2
abundance: .
CDR3nt: TGTGCCAGCAGTGATCAAGCGGGGGGGCCCGGGGAGCTGTTTTTT
CDR3aa: CASSDQAGGPGELFF

v_gene: TRBV2
j_gene: TRBJ2-5
d_gene: .
abundance: few
CDR3nt: TGTGCCAGCAGTGATATGGGGGGAGAGACCCAGTACTTC
CDR3aa: CASSDMGGETQYF

v_gene: TRBV5-4
j_gene: TRBJ1-2
d_gene: TRBD1
abundance: .
CDR3nt: TGTGCCAGCACCCCCCAAGGACAGGGGTATGGCTACACCTTC
CDR3aa: CASTPQGQGYGYTF

v_gene: TRBV6-1
j_gene: TRBJ1-5
d_gene: .
abundance: .
CDR3nt: TGTGCCAGCAGTAGGAGTTCAGAAAACAATCAGCCCCAGCATTTT
CDR3aa: CASSRSSENNQPQHF

v_gene: TRBV6-5
j_gene: TRBJ1-5
d_gene: TRBD1
abundance: few
CDR3nt: TGTGCCAGCAGTCACGACAGGGATAGCAATCAGCCCCAGCATTTT
CDR3aa: CASSHDRDSNQPQHF

v_gene: TRBV5-6
j_gene: TRBJ2-7
d_gene: TRBD1
abundance: .
CDR3nt: TGTGCCAGTCGGCGCGGACAGGGCTACGAGCAGTACTTC
CDR3aa: CASRRGQGYEQYF

v_gene: TRBV6-1
j_gene: TRBJ1-4
d_gene: TRBD1
abundance: .
CDR3nt: TGTGCCAGCAGTGAAGTTCCCTACGGGACAGGGAATGAAAAACTGTTTTTT
CDR3aa: CASSEVPYGTGNEKLFF

v_gene: TRBV7-9
j_gene: TRBJ1-1
d_gene: .
abundance: .
CDR3nt: TGTGCCAGCAGCTTTTCTCTTGGACAGAACACTGAAGCTTTCTTT
CDR3aa: CASSFSLGQNTEAFF

v_gene: TRBV4-2
j_gene: TRBJ2-1
d_gene: TRBD2
abundance: .
CDR3nt: TGTGCCAGCAGCCAAGGCCCTAGCGGTTCCTCCTACAATGAGCAGTTCTTC
CDR3aa: CASSQGPSGSSYNEQFF

v_gene: TRBV15
j_gene: TRBJ2-1
d_gene: .
abundance: .
CDR3nt: TGTGCCACCAGGTCAGGGCGCTTTGGGAACAATGAGCAGTTCTTC
CDR3aa: CATRSGRFGNNEQFF

v_gene: TRBV2
j_gene: TRBJ1-5
d_gene: .
abundance: .
CDR3nt: TGTGCCAGCGACAGGTCCGACAATCAGCCCCAGCATTTT
CDR3aa: CASDRSDNQPQHF

v_gene: TRBV2
j_gene: TRBJ2-3
d_gene: TRBD2
abundance: .
CDR3nt: TGTGCCAGCAGCCGCGGGGGGGCCACAGATACGCAGTATTTT
CDR3aa: CASSRGGATDTQYF

v_gene: TRBV28
j_gene: TRBJ1-1
d_gene: TRBD1
abundance: once
CDR3nt: TGTGCCAGCAGGGGACAGTCTGAAGCTTTCTTT
CDR3aa: CASRGQSEAFF

v_gene: TRBV2
j_gene: TRBJ1-1
d_gene: .
abundance: .
CDR3nt: TGTGCCAGCAATCTACTCCGGCGGATTGATAACACTGAAGCTTTCTTT
CDR3aa: CASNLLRRIDNTEAFF

v_gene: TRBV5-6
j_gene: TRBJ2-5
d_gene: TRBD2
abundance: .
CDR3nt: TGTGCCAGCAGCTTGCCTAGCGGGGGGCAAGAGACCCAGTACTTC
CDR3aa: CASSLPSGGQETQYF

v_gene: TRBV5-5
j_gene: TRBJ1-2
d_gene: TRBD1
abundance: few
CDR3nt: TGTGCCAGCAGCCGCACCGGGACAGGGCTAAGAGGGTACTATGGCTACACCTTC
CDR3aa: CASSRTGTGLRGYYGYTF

v_gene: TRBV7-2
j_gene: TRBJ2-7
d_gene: TRBD1
abundance: .
CDR3nt: TGTGCCAGCAGCTCTAGGACAGGGGGCATGTACGAGCAGTACTTC
CDR3aa: CASSSRTGGMYEQYF

v_gene: TRBV11-2
j_gene: TRBJ2-1
d_gene: TRBD2
abundance: .
CDR3nt: TGTGCCAGCAGCTTAGGCGGTGGGCTAGCGGGGGGGTCCTACAATGAGCAGTTCTTC
CDR3aa: CASSLGGGLAGGSYNEQFF

v_gene: TRBV5-5
j_gene: TRBJ1-1
d_gene: TRBD1
abundance: few
CDR3nt: TGTGCCAGCAGCGAACAGGGGGCGTCCGCTGAAGCTTTCTTT
CDR3aa: CASSEQGASAEAFF

v_gene: TRBV5-1
j_gene: TRBJ1-2
d_gene: .
abundance: .
CDR3nt: TGCGCCAGCAGCTTGGAGGGAGAAGCAGCAAGGGGCTACACCTTC
CDR3aa: CASSLEGEAARGYTF

v_gene: TRBV6-5
j_gene: TRBJ1-1
d_gene: .
abundance: few
CDR3nt: TGTGCCAGCCGGACGGACTCGGGCACTGAAGCTTTCTTT
CDR3aa: CASRTDSGTEAFF

v_gene: TRBV7-2
j_gene: TRBJ1-2
d_gene: TRBD1
abundance: .
CDR3nt: TGTGCCAGCAGCCCGATCGGGGGACAGAACTATGGCTACACCTTC
CDR3aa: CASSPIGGQNYGYTF

v_gene: TRBV5-1
j_gene: TRBJ2-7
d_gene: .
abundance: .
CDR3nt: TGCGCCAGCAGCTTGGGCGTTGGCAGGGCAAAGTCCTACGAGCAGTACTTC
CDR3aa: CASSLGVGRAKSYEQYF

v_gene: TRBV9
j_gene: TRBJ2-1
d_gene: TRBD2
abundance: .
CDR3nt: TGTGCCAGCAGCGTAGAAGTAGCGGGGGGGAACGATGAGCAGTTCTTC
CDR3aa: CASSVEVAGGNDEQFF